This passage covers 32 T cell receptor beta chains from one sample sequenced in a study of T-cell reconstitution after alpha-beta-depleted transplantation in children listed by TCRdb under 2016. Interpreted using the paper, the treatment or condition label stands for: allogeneic hematopoietic cell transplantation with graft depleted of TCRalphabeta T cells and CD19 B cells. The library was prepared using PCR. Sequencing instrument: Illumina HiSeq 2500. Molecular barcoding was employed in the preparation of TCR libraries, with unique molecular identifiers being used to normalize TCRbeta repertoire quantification. Clones were called with MiXCR by TCRdb after fastp trimmed the public reads at Q25, and only in-frame beta chains were retained. Each entry merges the rows of one CDR3 protein and shows their most common DNA and genes. The sample yields 800,000 to 1,000,000 distinct CDR3 sequences; roughly 31% were counted once. Around 30% of the sample comes from the top ten.

The sample consisted of PBMCs, mostly from graft donor cells, taken 360 days after TCRalphabeta/CD19-depleted stem cell transplant. All receptors come from a boy less than two years old who had a stem cell transplant for SCID, so the T cells may come from the graft donor.

A word on this clonotype: A read error may be the cause here, since a much bigger clone is one base away. This chain uses TRBV5-1 with TRBJ2-3; D is ambiguous. V gave up 2 bases and J gave up 5 bases, with 6 bases separating them. The CDR3 runs to 12 residues. Germline values: CDR1 SGHRS, CDR2 YFSETQ. The CDR3 is CASSFGLDTQYF. CDR3 nucleotides: TGCGCCAGCAGCTTCGGGCTAGATACGCAGTATTTT.

The gene calls are TRBV24-1 and TRBJ2-1; no reliable D call. CDR3 length: 14 residues. Trimming pared 7 bases from V and 1 base from J, leaving 10 bases between. CDR1 and CDR2 from the germline V gene are KGHDR and SFDVKD. The CDR3 region has the DNA TGTGCCACCAGCTCGCACAGTTCCTACAATGAGCAGTTCTTC. Protein: CATSSHSSYNEQFF.

The V call is TRBV10-3, the J call TRBJ2-5; 7 bases agree with TRBD1. The CDR3 length is 15 residues. Germline V gene sequence: CDR1 ENHRY, CDR2 SYGVKD. V gave up 4 bases and J gave up 2 bases; unmatched junction bases: 7. In DNA, the CDR3 is TGTGCCATCAGTGGTCCGGGACAGAGACAAGAGACCCAGTACTTC. Protein: CAISGPGQRQETQYF.

This chain connects TRBV12-3 or TRBV12-4 to TRBJ2-1; D is perhaps TRBD1 (6 bases). Trimming took off 1 base at V and 8 bases at J, with 9 bases between the two ends. The CDR3 contains 13 residues. CDR3 sequence: CASSLVEGDEQFF. The CDR3 coding sequence is TGTGCCAGCAGTTTAGTTGAGGGGGATGAGCAGTTCTTC.

This clonotype has ten or more counts. The rearrangement links TRBV18 to TRBJ2-5; D call uncertain. The CDR3 extends over 12 amino acids. Germline V gives CDR1 KGHSH, CDR2 LQKENI. V was pared by 4 bases and J by 5 bases, with 8 bases between. CDR3 nucleotides: TGTGCCAGCTCACGCCAACAGGAGACCCAGTACTTC. Amino acids: CASSRQQETQYF.

CDR3 in DNA: TGTGCCACCAGCAGAGATGATGGCAGGGTCGAGACCCAGTACTTC. Encoded protein: CATSRDDGRVETQYF. V usage is TRBV15 and J usage is TRBJ2-5, with D possibly TRBD1 on 5 matching bases. CDR1 LNHNV and CDR2 YYDKDF come from the germline V gene (reference sequence). The CDR3 consists of 15 residues. V lost 0 bases, J lost 5 bases, and 13 bases lay in between. The full variable domain, rest sourced from reference TRBV15 and TRBJ2-5, is DAMVIQNPRYQVTQFGKPVTLSCSQTLNHNVMYWYQQKSSQAPKLLFHYYDKDFNNEADTPDNFQSRRPNTSFCFLDIRSPGLGDTAMYLCATSRDDGRVETQYFGPGTRLLVL.

In DNA form, the CDR3 reads TGCAGTGCTAGAGCGGGGCAGGGAAGGACTGAAGCTTTCTTT. Its protein is CSARAGQGRTEAFF. The rearrangement joins TRBV20-1 to TRBJ1-1; a possible D gene is TRBD1 (5 bases). Germline values: CDR1 DFQATT, CDR2 SNEGSKA (reference sequence). Trimming shortened V by 1 base and J by 5 bases, and 14 bases separated the two germline ends. The CDR3 spans 14 residues.

The J gene is TRBJ2-3, the V gene TRBV6-2 or TRBV6-3; D is possibly TRBD2 (5 bases). The CDR3 is made up of 14 amino acids. With 11 bases removed from V and 3 bases from J, the gap between germline ends came to 18 bases. The germline V gene has CDR1 MNHEY and CDR2 SVGEGT. CDR3 sequence: CAARDPTATDTQYF. The CDR3 DNA is TGTGCCGCCCGGGATCCCACCGCGACAGATACGCAGTATTTT.

V is TRBV5-5 and J is TRBJ2-1; no clear D. The germline V and J ends were trimmed by 4 bases and 5 bases, with 16 bases remaining between them. Germline assignment: CDR1 SGHKS and CDR2 YYEKEE (reference sequence). CDR3 length: 15 residues. The CDR3 protein is CASSLDLPAHNEQFF. The CDR3 bases are TGTGCCAGCAGCCTGGACCTTCCCGCCCACAATGAGCAGTTCTTC.

This clonotype was counted only a few times. The genes are TRBV20-1 and TRBJ2-7; 9 nucleotides agree with TRBD1. The CDR3 spans 15 residues. Germline V gene data show CDR1 as DFQATT and CDR2 as SNEGSKA (reference sequence). V was clipped by 0 bases and J by 4 bases; unmatched bases: 7. The CDR3: CSARDVPGQGYEQYF. In DNA, the CDR3 is TGCAGTGCTAGAGACGTACCGGGACAGGGTTACGAGCAGTACTTC.

This clonotype was picked up a small number of times. The chain couples TRBV9 to TRBJ1-4, with D possibly being TRBD1 (5 bases). CDR1 SGDLS and CDR2 YYNGEE come from the germline V gene. V lost 5 bases, J lost 5 bases, and 13 bases lay in between. The CDR3 contains 14 residues. DNA of the CDR3: TGTGCCAGCAGTCGCCAGGGAGGGAATGAAAAACTGTTTTTT. Its translation: CASSRQGGNEKLFF.

The chain uses TRBV2 and TRBJ1-5, with D perhaps matching TRBD1 (6 bases). The CDR3 length is 16 residues. Trimming stripped 1 base from V and 7 bases from J, with 17 bases between. Germline V CDR1 and CDR2: SNHLY, FYNNEI. The CDR3 spells CASSEVGQGKGQPQHF. The DNA for the CDR3 is TGTGCCAGCAGTGAAGTAGGGCAGGGGAAGGGACAGCCCCAGCATTTT.

This sequence joins TRBV7-8 and TRBJ1-1, with D possibly TRBD1 on 5 matching bases. This CDR3 contains 15 residues. Germline CDR1 SGHVS, CDR2 FQNEAQ. Trimming took 5 bases from V and 1 from J, leaving 14 bases between them. The chain's CDR3 is CASSPRGQPNTEAFF. In nucleotides, the CDR3 is TGTGCCAGCAGCCCAAGGGGCCAGCCGAACACTGAAGCTTTCTTT.

Turning to this clonotype: One end of the junction fails to match germline, which may point to a read error. The rearrangement uses TRBV5-4 and TRBJ2-5, with D possibly being TRBD1 (5 bases). The CDR3 length is 12 residues. Germline assignment: CDR1 SGHNT and CDR2 YYREEE (reference sequence). Written as DNA, the CDR3 is TGTGCCAGCAGCTTGGATACAGGTCCCATGGTTTTC. The encoded protein is CASSLDTGPMVF.

This clonotype was observed a handful of times. The rearrangement links TRBV20-1 to TRBJ1-5, with D hard to call. Germline loops: CDR1 DFQATT, CDR2 SNEGSKA (reference sequence). Between the trimmed V and J ends, which lost 2 bases and 6 bases, there was a span of 14 bases. The CDR3 is 14 amino acids. The CDR3 coding sequence is TGCAGTGCTAGATCGGGTTGGGCAAGTCAGCCCCAGCATTTT. Translated, it gives CSARSGWASQPQHF.

The chain combines TRBV7-3 with TRBJ1-4; D call uncertain. Trimming removed 10 bases at V and 0 bases at J, with 6 bases between. The germline V gene encodes CDR1 SGHTA and CDR2 FQGTGA. This CDR3 spans 12 amino acids. CDR3 region: CAKDPTNEKLFF. The CDR3 nucleotides read TGTGCCAAGGATCCAACTAATGAAAAACTGTTTTTT.

This clonotype occurred a few times. The V and J genes are TRBV10-3 and TRBJ2-1, with 7 bases matching TRBD1. In germline, CDR1 is ENHRY, CDR2 SYGVKD. V shed 6 bases, J shed 9 bases, and the junction held 8 bases outside the gene matches. The CDR3 spans 13 residues. Here the CDR3 reads CAISRTGYSEQFF. As DNA, the CDR3 is TGTGCCATCAGCCGGACAGGCTATAGTGAGCAGTTCTTC.

This clonotype was seen more than once but under ten times. The chain is built from TRBV20-1 and TRBJ2-3; no clear D gene. Germline-derived CDR1 and CDR2 are DFQATT and SNEGSKA (reference sequence). Trimming shortened V by 3 bases and J by 0 bases, and 7 bases separated the two germline ends. The CDR3 runs 13 residues. The CDR3 region is CSARAASTDTQYF. The CDR3 DNA reads as TGCAGTGCTAGGGCTGCTAGCACAGATACGCAGTATTTT.

This clonotype has more than one count but fewer than ten. The chain carries TRBV12-3 or TRBV12-4 and TRBJ1-6; D not resolved. V was cut by 4 bases and J by 0 bases, with 13 bases left in between. The CDR3 has 17 residues. The CDR3 protein is CASSSPQGSSYNSPLHF. The CDR3 nucleotides read TGTGCCAGCAGTTCGCCTCAAGGGAGCTCCTATAATTCACCCCTCCACTTT.

The rearrangement joins TRBV5-1 to TRBJ1-1, with 11 bases identical to TRBD1. Trimming at V came to 7 bases and at J to 0 bases, leaving 5 bases not matched to a gene. Germline loops: CDR1 SGHRS, CDR2 YFSETQ. This CDR3 is 15 amino acids long. The CDR3 sequence is CASGTGGKVNTEAFF. In DNA, the CDR3 is TGCGCCAGCGGGACAGGGGGAAAGGTGAACACTGAAGCTTTCTTT.

The gene calls are TRBV6-5 and TRBJ1-1, with TRBD1 matching 9 bases. Germline values: CDR1 MNHEY, CDR2 SVGAGI. J gave up 6 bases and V 2 bases, and 7 bases lay outside the gene matches. The CDR3 totals 15 residues. The CDR3 DNA sequence: TGTGCCAGCAGTTACCCGGACAGGGGACCGCCTGAAGCTTTCTTT. This gives the protein CASSYPDRGPPEAFF.

There are a few counts of this clonotype. The chain recombines TRBV9 with TRBJ2-5; 7 positions match TRBD1. The CDR3 has 14 residues. Germline-derived CDR1 and CDR2 are SGDLS and YYNGEE. V was clipped by 3 bases and J by 2 bases; unmatched bases: 4. CDR3 in amino acids: CASSARDSQETQYF. The DNA of the CDR3 is TGTGCCAGCAGCGCCCGGGACAGTCAAGAGACCCAGTACTTC.

This clonotype has a handful of counts. The rearrangement joins TRBV7-2 to TRBJ2-2, with 14 positions matching TRBD2. V dropped 5 bases and J dropped 3; count of bases not matched to a gene: 8. The germline V gene encodes CDR1 SGHTA and CDR2 FQGNSA. The CDR3 has 18 amino acids. CDR3: CASSLRGTSGGHTGELFF. DNA for the CDR3: TGTGCCAGCAGCCTGCGCGGGACTAGCGGGGGACACACCGGGGAGCTGTTTTTT.

This clonotype was counted between two and nine times. This chain links TRBV29-1 with TRBJ2-1; D uncertain. Germline CDR1 is SQVTM and CDR2 is ANQGSEA. V lost 4 bases, J lost 1 base, and 11 bases lay in between. CDR3 length: 14 amino acids. The CDR3 spells CSVVAQRSYNEQFF. The DNA for the CDR3 is TGCAGCGTTGTGGCGCAACGTTCCTACAATGAGCAGTTCTTC.

The genes are TRBV4-1 and TRBJ2-1, with TRBD1 matching 8 bases. Germline lookup yields CDR1 MGHRA and CDR2 YSYEKL. The CDR3 length is 16 residues. V gave up 6 bases and J gave up 4 bases; unmatched junction bases: 11. This CDR3 reads CASRDDRGPLYNEQFF. The CDR3 bases are TGCGCCAGCAGGGATGACAGGGGTCCACTATACAATGAGCAGTTCTTC.

In this sample, this clonotype turned up a few times. The rearrangement uses TRBV27 and TRBJ2-5, with D uncertain. Germline V lookup: CDR1 MNHEY, CDR2 SMNVEV (reference sequence). The CDR3 runs 9 residues. V lost 11 bases and J 4 bases, leaving 5 bases between the germline ends. Here the CDR3 reads CAAVETQYF. The CDR3 DNA reads as TGTGCCGCCGTAGAGACCCAGTACTTC.

This clonotype was counted a few times. The V call is TRBV20-1, the J call TRBJ2-5, with TRBD2 identical over 11 bases. The CDR3 is 17 residues long. Germline V gene lookup returns CDR1 DFQATT and CDR2 SNEGSKA (reference sequence). J lost 7 bases, V lost 0 bases, and 13 bases had no gene match. The CDR3 coding sequence is TGCAGTGCTAGAGATTTCCAACGACTAGCGGGGACGGGGACCCAGTACTTC. Protein: CSARDFQRLAGTGTQYF.

Here the CDR3 reads CASSLGTSGGHNEQFF. CDR3 DNA sequence: TGTGCCAGCAGTCTCGGGACTAGCGGGGGACACAATGAGCAGTTCTTC. The V and J genes are TRBV12-3 or TRBV12-4 and TRBJ2-1; 14 bases agree with TRBD2. The CDR3 runs to 16 residues. The ends lost 5 bases at V and 5 bases at J; junction bases unmatched: 5.

This clonotype appeared a few times. CDR3 nucleotide sequence: TGCAGCGTAAGACAGGGGGAGAACGAGCAGTACTTC. Its protein is CSVRQGENEQYF. J is TRBJ2-7 and V is TRBV29-1, with 9 positions matching TRBD1. V gave up 6 bases and J gave up 5 bases; unmatched junction bases: 5. Germline V CDR1 and CDR2: SQVTM, ANQGSEA. The CDR3 consists of 12 residues.

The table lists this clonotype with a few counts. The CDR3 protein is CASSRGTTPSGELFF. CDR3 nucleotides: TGTGCCAGCAGCCGGGGGACTACCCCATCCGGGGAGCTGTTTTTT. The J gene is TRBJ2-2, the V gene TRBV12-3 or TRBV12-4; 7 bases align to TRBD2. The CDR3 runs to 15 residues. Trimming removed 6 bases from V and 6 bases from J; junction bases left unmatched: 10.

The rearrangement links TRBV12-3 or TRBV12-4 to TRBJ2-3, with D maybe TRBD1 (6 bases). V gave up 5 bases and J gave up 2 bases, with 17 bases separating them. The CDR3 is 16 amino acids. In nucleotides, the CDR3 is TGTGCCAGCAGTACCACCGACAGGCCCCTCACAGATACGCAGTATTTT. Translating it yields CASSTTDRPLTDTQYF.

This clonotype was counted only a few times. V gene TRBV28 combines with J gene TRBJ1-2; 8 bases are a match to TRBD1. The CDR3 has 15 residues. The germline V gene encodes CDR1 MDHEN and CDR2 SYDVKM. J lost 5 bases, V lost 6 bases, and 11 bases had no gene match. The CDR3 bases are TGTGCCAGCAGACCTACCGGGCAGGGGGCATATGGCTACACCTTC. It yields the protein CASRPTGQGAYGYTF.